Reported below is one T cell receptor beta chain. CD45RO-negative cells were positively selected for CCR7, leaving out terminally differentiated effector memory CD45RA+ cells. The source of the sample is a study of shared clonotypes between healthy human individuals. Study as a whole: The study used three CD4 naive, three CD4 memory, two CD8 naive and one CD8 memory plate per donor.

J was trimmed by 3 bases and V by 8 bases; bases with no gene match: 3. CDR1 SGHAT and CDR2 FQNNGV come from the germline V gene. CDR3 length: 14 amino acids. Profiling relied on immunoSEQ multiplex PCR, and the TCRdb table lists in-frame clones only, not all of them. The sample includes around 560,000 clones, approximately 95% seen only once; the top ten take 0.11%. This rearrangement joins TRBV11-2 to TRBJ2-2, with 10 positions matching TRBD2. The sequence was obtained from a woman between 25 and 40 years old in good health. Material for sequencing was naive CD8+ T cells sorted from blood. CDR3 protein: CASFGTSDTGELFF. The CDR3 DNA sequence: TGTGCCAGCTTCGGGACTAGCGACACCGGGGAGCTGTTTTTT.